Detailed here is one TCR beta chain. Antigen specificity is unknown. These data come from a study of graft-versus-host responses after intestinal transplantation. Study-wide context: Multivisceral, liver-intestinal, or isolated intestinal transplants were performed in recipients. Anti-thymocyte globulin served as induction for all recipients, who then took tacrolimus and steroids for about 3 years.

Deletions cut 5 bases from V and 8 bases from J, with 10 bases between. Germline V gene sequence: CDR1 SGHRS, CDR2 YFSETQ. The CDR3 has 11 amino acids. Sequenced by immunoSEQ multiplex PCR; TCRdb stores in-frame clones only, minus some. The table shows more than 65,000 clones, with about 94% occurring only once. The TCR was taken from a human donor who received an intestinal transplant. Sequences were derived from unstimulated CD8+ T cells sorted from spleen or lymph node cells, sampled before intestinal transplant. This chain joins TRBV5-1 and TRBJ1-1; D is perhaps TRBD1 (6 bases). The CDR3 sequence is CASSGGAEAFF. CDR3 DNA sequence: TGCGCCAGCAGTGGGGGGGCCGAAGCTTTCTTT.